The 21 T cell receptor beta chains below all came from one sample that was sequenced in a study of T cell changes during pregnancy in multiple sclerosis. Sequenced by immunoSEQ multiplex PCR; TCRdb stores in-frame clones only, minus some. This table holds about 68,000 clones, 91% found once. Sequenced here: peripheral blood, sampled in the second trimester of pregnancy. The receptors were sampled from a female donor with multiple sclerosis, enrolled in a pregnancy study.

The chain has TRBV6-5 and TRBJ1-3; no clear D gene. V lost 4 bases, J lost 0 bases, and 10 bases lay in between. The CDR3 loop spans 15 amino acids. The V gene's germline CDR1 is MNHEY and CDR2 SVGAGI. The DNA of the CDR3 is TGTGCCAGCAGTTCCGCCGGGATCTCTGGAAACACCATATATTTT. Its translation: CASSSAGISGNTIYF.

This chain joins TRBV27 and TRBJ1-6; 8 positions agree with TRBD1. The J segment lost 7 bases and the V segment lost 6 bases, leaving 5 bases of the junction unmatched. CDR3 length: 14 amino acids. CDR1 is MNHEY, CDR2 SMNVEV, per germline (reference sequence). The CDR3 region has the DNA TGTGCCAGCAGAGGGACAGGTAAAAATTCACCCCTCCACTTT. Encoded protein: CASRGTGKNSPLHF.

V and J are TRBV4-3 and TRBJ2-1, with TRBD2 matching over 10 bases. The CDR3 loop spans 17 amino acids. The junction had 5 bases not matched to a gene; V was cut back by 0 bases and J by 3 bases. In germline, CDR1 is LGHNA, CDR2 YSLEER. CDR3 coding DNA: TGCGCCAGCAGCCAAGACCGACTAGCGGGCCTCTACAATGAGCAGTTCTTC. It translates to CASSQDRLAGLYNEQFF.

This chain joins TRBV30 and TRBJ2-2, with D possibly TRBD1 on 6 matching bases. Trimming pared 4 bases from V and 6 bases from J, leaving 12 bases between. Germline V CDR1 and CDR2: GTSNPN, SVGIG (reference sequence). The CDR3 runs to 13 residues. In DNA form, the CDR3 reads TGTGCCTGGACGAACAGGGCGGCCGGGGAGCTGTTTTTT. Translation gives CAWTNRAAGELFF. Filled out from reference TRBV30 and TRBJ2-2, the complete variable domain reads SQTIHQWPATLVQPVGSPLSLECTVEGTSNPNLYWYRQAAGRGLQLLFYSVGIGQISSEVPQNLSASRPQDRQFILSSKKLLLSDSGFYLCAWTNRAAGELFFGEGSRLTVL.

This chain uses TRBV6-1 with TRBJ1-1; D possibly corresponds to TRBD1 (6 bases). V lost 5 bases, J lost 10 bases, and 17 bases lay in between. This CDR3 is built from 13 residues. The germline gives CDR1 MNHNS, CDR2 SASEGT. CDR3: CASSLIGGLGAFF. The CDR3, as DNA: TGTGCCAGCAGTCTAATCGGGGGGCTTGGAGCTTTCTTT.

This chain links TRBV25-1 with TRBJ2-2; no clear D gene. The germline gives CDR1 MGHDK, CDR2 SYGVNS. The germline V and J ends were trimmed by 4 bases and 6 bases, with 12 bases remaining between them. This CDR3 contains 14 residues. CDR3 coding DNA: TGTGCCAGCAGTGCCCAGGCGAAGGCCGGGGAGCTGTTTTTT. This codes for CASSAQAKAGELFF.

This clone was recorded only once. The rearrangement uses TRBV18 and TRBJ2-1; TRBD2 matches 14 bases. This CDR3 spans 15 amino acids. With V trimmed by 6 bases and J by 7 bases, 5 bases remained unmatched. Germline lookup yields CDR1 KGHSH and CDR2 LQKENI. CDR3 region: CASSPTSGGANEQFF. For the CDR3, the DNA is TGTGCCAGCTCGCCGACTAGCGGGGGGGCGAATGAGCAGTTCTTC.

The chain carries TRBV6-5 and TRBJ1-2; 9 nucleotides line up with TRBD1. V was clipped by 5 bases and J by 6 bases; unmatched bases: 7. The CDR3 runs to 14 residues. CDR1 MNHEY and CDR2 SVGAGI come from the germline V gene. The CDR3 spells CASSLRDRVNGYTF. CDR3 DNA: TGTGCCAGCAGTCTCCGGGACAGGGTTAATGGCTACACCTTC.

V and J are TRBV2 and TRBJ2-3, with 9 bases identical to TRBD2. V trimming: 8 bases; J trimming: 4 bases; junction bases outside the gene matches: 13. CDR1 is SNHLY, CDR2 FYNNEI, per germline. The CDR3 length is 16 residues. The DNA for the CDR3 is TGTGCCAGCCGGGAGGCTAGCGGGGTCTTATCAGATACGCAGTATTTT. Protein sequence: CASREASGVLSDTQYF.

The chain uses TRBV5-5 and TRBJ2-7; tentative D call: TRBD1 (5 bases). Trimming left V 1 base short and J 3 bases short, with 17 bases between. Per germline, CDR1 SGHKS and CDR2 YYEKEE (reference sequence). The CDR3 covers 16 residues. Here the CDR3 reads CASSLRAQGGVYEQYF. DNA of the CDR3: TGTGCCAGCAGCTTGAGGGCCCAGGGTGGGGTCTACGAGCAGTACTTC.

V is TRBV7-8 and J is TRBJ1-1; 7 nucleotides match TRBD1. V shed 7 bases and J 7 bases; nucleotides not matched to a gene: 6. The CDR3 is 12 residues long. Germline CDR1 SGHVS, CDR2 FQNEAQ. The CDR3 sequence: CASTKGAGEAFF. The CDR3 nucleotides are TGTGCCAGCACCAAGGGGGCGGGTGAAGCTTTCTTT.

As for this clone: At one end the junction does not follow the germline gene, possibly because of a read error. The chain is built from TRBV5-6 and TRBJ2-2; 7 positions agree with TRBD1. This CDR3 contains 15 residues. Germline CDR1 and CDR2: SGHDT and YYEEEE. CDR3 loop: CASSYRGGNTGELLF. CDR3 bases: TGTGCCAGCAGCTACAGGGGCGGAAACACCGGGGAGCTGCTTTTT.

This clone appeared once. The V gene is TRBV10-3, the J gene TRBJ1-5; D is unclear. The CDR3 length is 16 residues. V gave up 0 bases and J gave up 4 bases, with 13 bases separating them. Looked up from germline, CDR1 is ENHRY and CDR2 is SYGVKD. The CDR3 sequence is CAISESGPGGNQPQHF. The CDR3 nucleotides are TGTGCCATCAGTGAGTCGGGCCCGGGAGGGAATCAGCCCCAGCATTTT.

This rearrangement joins TRBV15 to TRBJ2-2, with TRBD2 matching 7 bases. CDR1 is LNHNV and CDR2 is YYDKDF in the germline V gene (reference sequence). The trim removed 3 bases at V and 0 bases at J, leaving 7 bases unmatched. The CDR3 spans 17 residues. The CDR3 loop reads CATSSPWEGTNTGELFF. The CDR3 DNA is TGTGCCACCAGCAGCCCGTGGGAGGGGACGAACACCGGGGAGCTGTTTTTT.

The rearrangement uses TRBV19 and TRBJ1-2; no definite D call. Germline V lookup: CDR1 LNHDA, CDR2 SQIVND (reference sequence). Trimming took 4 bases from V and 5 from J, leaving 11 bases between them. The CDR3 totals 13 residues. This CDR3 reads CASSRQALYGYTF. DNA of the CDR3: TGTGCCAGTAGTAGGCAGGCCTTGTATGGCTACACCTTC.

The chain carries TRBV5-6 and TRBJ1-2, with D possibly TRBD1 on 5 matching bases. The CDR3 has 14 residues. V was clipped by 3 bases and J by 5 bases, with 14 bases between them. Germline assignment: CDR1 SGHDT and CDR2 YYEEEE. Here the CDR3 reads CASSWRGGLYGYTF. The CDR3 DNA reads as TGTGCCAGCAGCTGGAGGGGAGGACTATATGGCTACACCTTC.

The rearrangement links TRBV5-4 to TRBJ2-5; TRBD1 matches 10 bases. The CDR3 loop spans 17 amino acids. With V trimmed by 0 bases and J by 6 bases, 11 bases remained unmatched. Germline CDR1 is SGHNT and CDR2 is YYREEE (reference sequence). The CDR3 loop is CASSLGPRDRGGQTQYF. The CDR3 DNA reads TGTGCCAGCAGCTTGGGTCCCCGGGACAGGGGTGGACAGACCCAGTACTTC.

The rearrangement links TRBV6-1 to TRBJ2-2; D ambiguous. V lost 8 bases to trimming and J lost 4 bases, with 17 bases between them. Germline values: CDR1 MNHNS, CDR2 SASEGT. The CDR3 is made up of 15 amino acids. The CDR3 protein is CASHSLTHLTGELFF. As DNA, the CDR3 is TGTGCCAGCCATAGTCTAACCCACCTCACCGGGGAGCTGTTTTTT.

The V gene is TRBV7-2, the J gene TRBJ1-1; 10 nucleotides match TRBD1. V was clipped by 5 bases and J by 3 bases; unmatched bases: 6. Germline V gene lookup returns CDR1 SGHTA and CDR2 FQGNSA. This CDR3 spans 15 amino acids. Here the CDR3 DNA reads TGTGCCAGCAGCAAACCGGGACAGGGGTACACTGAAGCTTTCTTT. Residues: CASSKPGQGYTEAFF.

The genes are TRBV5-1 and TRBJ1-6, with 11 nucleotides matching TRBD1. The trim removed 4 bases at V and 11 bases at J, leaving 14 bases unmatched. This CDR3 contains 17 residues. Per the germline V gene, CDR1 is SGHRS and CDR2 is YFSETQ. The CDR3 reads CASSLRSSGQGVTPLHF. DNA for the CDR3: TGCGCCAGCAGCCTGAGATCCTCGGGACAGGGGGTTACACCCCTCCACTTT.

This rearrangement joins TRBV7-9 to TRBJ2-2; 11 bases agree with TRBD1. The germline gives CDR1 SEHNR, CDR2 FQNEAQ (reference sequence). The CDR3 contains 13 residues. The J segment lost 4 bases and the V segment lost 10 bases, leaving 2 bases of the junction unmatched. This chain's CDR3 is CATGQGATGELFF. The CDR3 DNA is TGTGCCACCGGACAGGGGGCCACCGGGGAGCTGTTTTTT.